Listed here are 18 T cell receptor beta chains from one sample, sequenced in a study of human thymus T cells. Resections removed during corrective heart surgery provided the thymus tissue used. Data came from immunoSEQ multiplex PCR; TCRdb stores just in-frame clones and leaves some out. In the table there are 120,000 or so clones, around 95% of which are singletons. Sequencing used thymus tissue. The receptor source for this set is a boy less than two years old with a congenital heart defect but otherwise immunologically healthy.

The chain is built from TRBV27 and TRBJ2-7; no clear D gene. The CDR3 runs to 15 residues. Germline lookup yields CDR1 MNHEY and CDR2 SMNVEV (reference sequence). V gave up 1 base and J gave up 0 bases, with 10 bases separating them. The CDR3 here is CASSLYSESSYEQYF. CDR3 DNA sequence: TGTGCCAGCAGTTTATACAGCGAAAGCTCCTACGAGCAGTACTTC.

The rearrangement links TRBV5-1 to TRBJ2-1; D remains unclear. V dropped 3 bases and J dropped 0 bases, with 10 bases sitting between them. Germline V gene lookup returns CDR1 SGHRS and CDR2 YFSETQ. The CDR3 is made up of 15 amino acids. CDR3 sequence: CASSSSYSSYNEQFF. CDR3 nucleotides: TGCGCCAGCAGCTCCTCCTACAGCTCCTACAATGAGCAGTTCTTC.

This rearrangement joins TRBV14 to TRBJ2-7, with TRBD1 matching 7 bases. The CDR3 is 13 amino acids. The germline V gene has CDR1 SGHDN and CDR2 FVKESK. After removal of 0 bases from V and 6 bases from J, the junction contained 2 bases not matched to a gene. The CDR3 bases are TGTGCCAGCAGCCAAGATAAGGGGGCCGAGCAGTACTTC. Translated: CASSQDKGAEQYF. Complete variable domain (other parts from reference TRBV14 and TRBJ2-7): EAGVTQFPSHSVIEKGQTVTLRCDPISGHDNLYWYRRVMGKEIKFLLHFVKESKQDESGMPNNRFLAERTGGTYSTLKVQPAELEDSGVYFCASSQDKGAEQYFGPGTRLTVT.

This chain joins TRBV5-1 and TRBJ1-2, with 9 positions matching TRBD1. V was pared by 1 base and J by 2 bases, with 6 bases of the junction left unmatched. This CDR3 comprises 16 residues. Germline CDR1 and CDR2: SGHRS and YFSETQ. CDR3 region: CASSLNDRGYNYGYTF. DNA of the CDR3: TGCGCCAGCAGCTTGAACGACAGGGGGTACAACTATGGCTACACCTTC.

This chain connects TRBV25-1 to TRBJ2-2; 8 positions agree with TRBD1. CDR3 length: 14 residues. The junction had 3 bases not matched to a gene; V was cut back by 4 bases and J by 5 bases. CDR1 MGHDK and CDR2 SYGVNS come from the germline V gene. CDR3 protein: CASSVTGETGELFF. In DNA, the CDR3 is TGTGCCAGCAGTGTGACAGGGGAGACCGGGGAGCTGTTTTTT.

The count of this clone is one. V is TRBV9 and J is TRBJ2-1, with 11 bases lining up with TRBD2. Trimming cost V 1 base and J 3 bases; bases outside gene matches: 0. Looked up from germline, CDR1 is SGDLS and CDR2 is YYNGEE. This CDR3 has 15 amino acids. The CDR3 reads CASSVTSGGYNEQFF. The CDR3 DNA sequence: TGTGCCAGCAGCGTAACTAGCGGGGGCTACAATGAGCAGTTCTTC.

Regarding this clone: The sample holds other DNA sequences that translate to the same CDR3. This chain links TRBV28 with TRBJ2-5; no clear D gene. CDR1 and CDR2 from the germline V gene are MDHEN and SYDVKM. The CDR3 has 11 amino acids. V was cut by 8 bases and J by 5 bases, with 9 bases left in between. The CDR3 DNA is TGTGCCAGCTCTCTATCCGAGACCCAGTACTTC. Its translation is CASSLSETQYF. Combining the CDR3 with reference TRBV28 and TRBJ2-5 gives the whole variable domain DVKVTQSSRYLVKRTGEKVFLECVQDMDHENMFWYRQDPGLGLRLIYFSYDVKMKEKGDIPEGYSVSREKKERFSLILESASTNQTSMYLCASSLSETQYFGPGTRLLVL.

J is TRBJ1-5 and V is TRBV7-2; no clear D. Per germline, CDR1 SGHTA and CDR2 FQGNSA. The ends were cut back, 3 bases at V and 7 bases at J, with 10 bases in the middle. The CDR3 covers 13 residues. CDR3 residues: CASSLGNGQPQHF. The CDR3 nucleotides read TGTGCCAGCAGCTTGGGGAATGGACAGCCCCAGCATTTT.

The gene calls are TRBV12-5 and TRBJ1-5; the D is unclear. The CDR3 contains 15 residues. V was cut by 3 bases and J by 0 bases, with 9 bases left in between. Looked up from germline, CDR1 is LGHNT and CDR2 is FRNRAP. This CDR3 reads CASGFGLLSNQPQHF. The CDR3 nucleotides are TGTGCTAGTGGTTTTGGGCTTCTTAGCAATCAGCCCCAGCATTTT.

This clone showed up just once. This chain connects TRBV12-2 to TRBJ1-4; TRBD1, the table's D call, was not compared with the DNA. TRBV12-2 is a pseudogene. The CDR3 is 19 residues long. CDR3 bases: TGTGCAAGTCGCCTCCACCGGGACAGGGGCCCCCCGGATAATGAAAAACTGTTTTTT. Translating it yields CASRLHRDRGPPDNEKLFF.

V and J are TRBV25-1 and TRBJ2-5; no firm D call. The germline V gene has CDR1 MGHDK and CDR2 SYGVNS. The CDR3 runs to 15 residues. V dropped 6 bases and J dropped 3 bases, with 17 bases sitting between them. Written as DNA, the CDR3 is TGTGCCAGCAGAGACTTTGTTGGGTCTAAAGAGACCCAGTACTTC. Residues: CASRDFVGSKETQYF.

This rearrangement joins TRBV5-1 to TRBJ2-1; 9 bases agree with TRBD1. Trimming cost V 0 bases and J 0 bases; bases outside gene matches: 7. Germline V gives CDR1 SGHRS, CDR2 YFSETQ. This CDR3 is 18 amino acids long. CDR3 DNA sequence: TGCGCCAGCAGCTTGGGGGACAGGGTGCCCTTCTCCTACAATGAGCAGTTCTTC. Translation: CASSLGDRVPFSYNEQFF.

The chain is built from TRBV28 and TRBJ2-3; D is perhaps TRBD2 (6 bases). V dropped 6 bases and J dropped 3 bases, with 13 bases sitting between them. The CDR3 runs 14 residues. The germline V gene has CDR1 MDHEN and CDR2 SYDVKM. CDR3 region: CASSGGGFTDTQYF. DNA for the CDR3: TGTGCCAGCAGCGGGGGTGGCTTTACAGATACGCAGTATTTT.

This clone was seen a handful of times. This sequence joins TRBV10-1 and TRBJ1-5; D uncertain. Trimming took off 7 bases at V and 2 bases at J, with 15 bases between the two ends. Germline V gene lookup returns CDR1 WNHNN and CDR2 SYGVQD (reference sequence). This CDR3 comprises 15 residues. CDR3 protein: CASTYNARGNQPQHF. Written as DNA, the CDR3 is TGCGCCAGCACCTACAACGCCCGTGGCAATCAGCCCCAGCATTTT.

This chain joins TRBV5-6 and TRBJ2-3; D is unresolved. Trimming shortened V by 2 bases and J by 2 bases, and 9 bases separated the two germline ends. From germline, CDR1 is SGHDT and CDR2 YYEEEE. The CDR3 runs 14 residues. This chain's CDR3 is CASSFLVNTDTQYF. CDR3 DNA: TGTGCCAGCAGCTTTCTTGTGAACACAGATACGCAGTATTTT.

DNA of the CDR3: TGCGCCAGCAGCCGTGAGAGCGGGGAGCTGTTTTTT. As protein: CASSRESGELFF. The chain is built from TRBV4-1 and TRBJ2-2; D not resolved. The CDR3 spans 12 residues. Looked up from germline, CDR1 is MGHRA and CDR2 is YSYEKL. V was pared by 4 bases and J by 7 bases, with 7 bases between.

The chain recombines TRBV6-1 with TRBJ1-2; possibly TRBD1 for D (6 bases). The CDR3 is made up of 13 amino acids. V was shortened by 4 bases and J by 8 bases, with 14 bases between the two germline ends. Germline V gene data show CDR1 as MNHNS and CDR2 as SASEGT. The CDR3 spells CASSGTDLRGYTF. The CDR3 nucleotides are TGTGCCAGCAGTGGGACAGACCTGCGGGGCTACACCTTC.

The chain employs TRBV5-1 and TRBJ2-1; D gene unclear. The CDR3 is made up of 17 amino acids. Germline V lookup: CDR1 SGHRS, CDR2 YFSETQ. Trimming cost V 5 bases and J 0 bases, with 18 bases left between them. As DNA, the CDR3 is TGCGCCAGCAGGTATGGGTTGCGGAGAAGCTCCTACAATGAGCAGTTCTTC. This sequence encodes CASRYGLRRSSYNEQFF.